The clone carrying this T cell receptor (beta chain) was counted at least ten times. Antigen: not known. Looked up from germline, CDR1 is DFQATT and CDR2 is SNEGSKA (reference sequence). The CDR3 covers 12 residues. Trimming took off 5 bases at V and 5 bases at J, with 10 bases between the two ends. This sample is part of a study of CD8 T cells in ankylosing spondylitis. Study-wide results and limits: Clones that were linked to disease were CD8+ and were relatively rare in peripheral blood.

Each CDR3 protein is one row after TCRdb ran MiXCR on the 5' RACE reads. The table includes more than 95,000 distinct CDR3 sequences, about 8.3% detected once. What was sequenced was blood, either unsorted or a sorted T cell fraction (not recorded which). The chain has TRBV20-1 and TRBJ1-5; D is unresolved. This TCR was recovered from a male donor with ankylosing spondylitis or in good health (not recorded which). CDR3 DNA sequence: TGCAGTGCTGCAAGAGGAGATCAGCCCCAGCATTTT. Translated: CSAARGDQPQHF.